This entry features one T cell receptor beta chain sequence. Sequencing used immunoSEQ multiplex PCR; TCRdb keeps in-frame clones, though not all of them. The sample contains about 44,000 clones, roughly 94% of which appear only once. This CDR3 has 16 amino acids. CDR1 ENHRY and CDR2 SYGVKD come from the germline V gene. The V end was cut by 6 bases, the J end by 0 bases, with 17 bases between. These data originate in a study of T cell changes during pregnancy in multiple sclerosis. The sequence was obtained from a female donor with multiple sclerosis, enrolled in a pregnancy study. The genes are TRBV10-3 and TRBJ1-1; tentative D call: TRBD1 (5 bases). Material: CD4+ T cells from peripheral blood mononuclear cells, obtained in the first trimester of pregnancy. DNA of the CDR3: TGTGCCATCAGGCGACAGCGTGATACCCTGAACACTGAAGCTTTCTTT. Amino acid sequence: CAIRRQRDTLNTEAFF.